The clone carrying this TCR beta chain was observed a single time. The antigen is undetermined. The conserved phenylalanine or tryptophan is not found at the CDR3 terminus, so this likely reflects a read error. TCRdb reanalysed the 5' RACE reads using MiXCR and keeps one entry per CDR3 protein. The profile shows a few hundred thousand distinct CDR3 sequences, over 15% of them singletons. These data originate in a study of CD8 T cells in ankylosing spondylitis. Trimming pared 3 bases from V and 6 bases from J, leaving 15 bases between. This CDR3 has 14 amino acids. Germline CDR1 is SGHRS and CDR2 is YFSETQ. Overall study findings and caveats: Among TCR beta sequences, a motif of under 10 highly homologous variants appeared characteristic of ankylosing spondylitis blood.

The rearrangement joins TRBV5-1 to TRBJ1-2, with D possibly TRBD1 on 5 matching bases. The sequence came from a male donor with ankylosing spondylitis. Material: blood, either unsorted or a sorted T cell fraction (not recorded which). The chain's CDR3 is CASSSGLRTNGYTL. CDR3 nucleotides: TGCGCCAGCAGCTCGGGACTCCGGACGAATGGCTACACCCTC.